This T cell receptor (beta chain) appears in the sequencing data of a study of long-term antiretroviral therapy in people with HIV. Sampling of each donor yielded at least one pre-ART PBMC sample and at least two post-ART PBMC samples. Every sample had roughly 1-11 million cryopreserved PBMC in it before DNA extraction. In regard to this clone: Its antigen is unknown.

This CDR3 is 13 amino acids long. Losses at the gene ends were 7 bases for V and 6 bases for J; bases not matched to a gene: 5. Germline V gives CDR1 MNHNS, CDR2 SASEGT. Regarding the study as a whole: Once patients were on ART, diversity went higher but still fell short of transplant donor controls.

Survey-level resolution applied to immunoSEQ assay v3.0. Produced via immunoSEQ multiplex PCR; TCRdb's table is partial and in-frame only. The table records roughly 17,000 clones, 85% to 95% of them present only once. The sequenced sample was unsorted PBMCs, obtained roughly 10 years after starting antiretroviral therapy. The source of this sequence is a young man with HIV. The rearrangement uses TRBV6-1 and TRBJ1-5, with 8 bases that match TRBD1. Here the CDR3 reads CASIGTGSQPQHF. The CDR3 DNA reads TGTGCCAGCATCGGGACAGGAAGTCAGCCCCAGCATTTT.